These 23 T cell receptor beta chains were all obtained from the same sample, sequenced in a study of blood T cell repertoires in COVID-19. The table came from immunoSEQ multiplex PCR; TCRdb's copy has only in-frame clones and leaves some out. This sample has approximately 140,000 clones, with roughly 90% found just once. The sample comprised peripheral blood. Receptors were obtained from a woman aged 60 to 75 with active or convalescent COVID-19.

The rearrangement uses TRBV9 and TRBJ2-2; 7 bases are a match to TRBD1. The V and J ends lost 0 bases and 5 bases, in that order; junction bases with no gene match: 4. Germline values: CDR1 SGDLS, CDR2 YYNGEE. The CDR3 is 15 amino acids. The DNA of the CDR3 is TGTGCCAGCAGCGTAGAGGGGGCGGAGACCGGGGAGCTGTTTTTT. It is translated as CASSVEGAETGELFF.

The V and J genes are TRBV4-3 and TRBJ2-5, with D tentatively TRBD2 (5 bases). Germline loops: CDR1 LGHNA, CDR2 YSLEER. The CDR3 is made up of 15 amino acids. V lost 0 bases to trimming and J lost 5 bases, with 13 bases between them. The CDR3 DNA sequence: TGCGCCAGCAGCCAAGAGGACTGGGCGAGGGAGACCCAGTACTTC. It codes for CASSQEDWARETQYF.

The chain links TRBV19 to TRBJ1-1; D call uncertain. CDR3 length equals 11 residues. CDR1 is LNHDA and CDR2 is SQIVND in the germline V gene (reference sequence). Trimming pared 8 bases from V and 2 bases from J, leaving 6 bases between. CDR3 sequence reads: CASHINTEAFF. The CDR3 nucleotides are TGTGCCAGTCACATAAACACTGAAGCTTTCTTT.

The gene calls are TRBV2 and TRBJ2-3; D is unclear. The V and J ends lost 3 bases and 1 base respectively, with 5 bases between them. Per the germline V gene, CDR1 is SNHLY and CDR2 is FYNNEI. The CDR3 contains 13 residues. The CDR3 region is CASSDGRTDTQYF. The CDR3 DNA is TGTGCCAGCAGTGATGGCCGCACAGATACGCAGTATTTT.

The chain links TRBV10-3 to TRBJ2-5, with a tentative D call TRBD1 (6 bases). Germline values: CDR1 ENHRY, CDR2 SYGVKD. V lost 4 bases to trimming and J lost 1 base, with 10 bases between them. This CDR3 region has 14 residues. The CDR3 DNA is TGTGCCATCAGTGCGGGACATTCCCAAGAGACCCAGTACTTC. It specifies CAISAGHSQETQYF.

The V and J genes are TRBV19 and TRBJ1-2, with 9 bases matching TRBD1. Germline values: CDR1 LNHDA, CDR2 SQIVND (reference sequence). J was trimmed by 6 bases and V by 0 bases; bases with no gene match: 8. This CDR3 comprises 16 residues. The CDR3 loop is CASSIEAGTGFHGYTF. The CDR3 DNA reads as TGTGCCAGTAGTATAGAAGCCGGGACAGGGTTCCATGGCTACACCTTC.

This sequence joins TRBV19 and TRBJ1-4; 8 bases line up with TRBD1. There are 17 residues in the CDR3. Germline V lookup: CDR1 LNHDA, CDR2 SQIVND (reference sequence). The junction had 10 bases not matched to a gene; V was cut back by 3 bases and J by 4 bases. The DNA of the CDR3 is TGTGCCAGTAGTATCACATTTGGGGACAGGTATAATGAAAAACTGTTTTTT. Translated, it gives CASSITFGDRYNEKLFF.

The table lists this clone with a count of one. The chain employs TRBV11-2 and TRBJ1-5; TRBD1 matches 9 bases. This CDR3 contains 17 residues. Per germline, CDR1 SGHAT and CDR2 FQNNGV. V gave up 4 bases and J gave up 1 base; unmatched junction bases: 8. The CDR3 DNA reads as TGTGCCAGCAGCTGGGGGGACAGGGCGAGGAGCAATCAGCCCCAGCATTTT. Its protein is CASSWGDRARSNQPQHF.

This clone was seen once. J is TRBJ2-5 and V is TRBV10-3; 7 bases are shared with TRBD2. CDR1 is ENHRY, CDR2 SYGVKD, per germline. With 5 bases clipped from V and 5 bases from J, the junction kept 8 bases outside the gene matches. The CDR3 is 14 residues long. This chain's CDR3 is CAISWGGTRETQYF. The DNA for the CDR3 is TGTGCCATCAGTTGGGGGGGGACTCGGGAGACCCAGTACTTC.

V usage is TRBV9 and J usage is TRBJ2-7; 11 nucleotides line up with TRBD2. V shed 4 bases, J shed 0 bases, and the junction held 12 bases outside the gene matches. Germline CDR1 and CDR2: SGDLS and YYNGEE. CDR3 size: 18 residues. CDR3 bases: TGTGCCAGCAGCCCTGGGGGGCTAGCGGGGGGCTTCTCCTACGAGCAGTACTTC. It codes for CASSPGGLAGGFSYEQYF.

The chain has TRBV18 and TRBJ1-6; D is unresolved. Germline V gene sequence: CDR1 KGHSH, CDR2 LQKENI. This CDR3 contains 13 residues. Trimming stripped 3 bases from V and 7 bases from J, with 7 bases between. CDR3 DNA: TGTGCCAGCTCACCCACAACGAATTCACCCCTCCACTTT. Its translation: CASSPTTNSPLHF.

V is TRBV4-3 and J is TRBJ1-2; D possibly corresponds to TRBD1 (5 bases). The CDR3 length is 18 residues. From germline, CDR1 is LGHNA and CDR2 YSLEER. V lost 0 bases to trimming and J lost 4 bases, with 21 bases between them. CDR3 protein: CASSQDQFEGARLYGYTF. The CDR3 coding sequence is TGCGCCAGCAGCCAAGATCAATTCGAAGGGGCGAGGCTCTATGGCTACACCTTC.

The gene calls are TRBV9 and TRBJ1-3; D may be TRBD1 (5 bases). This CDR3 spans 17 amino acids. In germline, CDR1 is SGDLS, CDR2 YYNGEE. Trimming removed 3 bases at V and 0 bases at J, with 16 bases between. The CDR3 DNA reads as TGTGCCAGCAGCGCACGTACAGGATTTAGCTCTGGAAACACCATATATTTT. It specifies CASSARTGFSSGNTIYF. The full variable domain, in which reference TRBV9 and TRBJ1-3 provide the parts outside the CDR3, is DSGVTQTPKHLITATGQRVTLRCSPRSGDLSVYWYQQSLDQGLQFLIQYYNGEERAKGNILERFSAQQFPDLHSELNLSSLELGDSALYFCASSARTGFSSGNTIYFGEGSWLTVV.

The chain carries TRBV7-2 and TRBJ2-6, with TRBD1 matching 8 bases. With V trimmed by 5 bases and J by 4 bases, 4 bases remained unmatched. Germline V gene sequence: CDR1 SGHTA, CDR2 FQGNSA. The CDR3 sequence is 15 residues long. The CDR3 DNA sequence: TGTGCCAGCAGCCGGACAGGGACCGGGGCCAACGTCCTGACTTTC. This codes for CASSRTGTGANVLTF. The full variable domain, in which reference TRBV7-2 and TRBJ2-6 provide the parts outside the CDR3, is GAGVSQSPSNKVTEKGKDVELRCDPISGHTALYWYRQSLGQGLEFLIYFQGNSAPDKSGLPSDRFSAERTGGSVSTLTIQRTQQEDSAVYLCASSRTGTGANVLTFGAGSRLTVL.

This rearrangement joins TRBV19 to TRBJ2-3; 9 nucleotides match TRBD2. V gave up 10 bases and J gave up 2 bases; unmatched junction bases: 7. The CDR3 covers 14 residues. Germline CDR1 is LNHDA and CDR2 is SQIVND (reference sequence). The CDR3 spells CATRLAEDTDTQYF. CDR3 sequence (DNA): TGTGCCACCAGACTAGCGGAAGACACAGATACGCAGTATTTT.

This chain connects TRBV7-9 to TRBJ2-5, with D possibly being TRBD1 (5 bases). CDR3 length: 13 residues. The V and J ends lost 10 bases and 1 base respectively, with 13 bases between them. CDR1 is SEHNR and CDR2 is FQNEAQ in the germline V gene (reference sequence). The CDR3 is CATSGRRQETQYF. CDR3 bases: TGTGCCACGTCAGGGCGTCGCCAAGAGACCCAGTACTTC.

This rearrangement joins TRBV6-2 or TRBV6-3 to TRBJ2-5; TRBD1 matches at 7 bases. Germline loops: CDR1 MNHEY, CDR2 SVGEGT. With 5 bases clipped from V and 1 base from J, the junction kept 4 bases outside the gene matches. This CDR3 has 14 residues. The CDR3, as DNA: TGTGCCAGCAGTCCGACAGGGTTCCAAGAGACCCAGTACTTC. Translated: CASSPTGFQETQYF.

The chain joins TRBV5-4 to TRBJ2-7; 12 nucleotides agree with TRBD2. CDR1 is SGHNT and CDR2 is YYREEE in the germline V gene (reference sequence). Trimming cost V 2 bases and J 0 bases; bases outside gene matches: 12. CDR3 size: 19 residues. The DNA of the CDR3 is TGTGCCAGCAGCTTCACTCTAGCGGGGGGGCCTGGCGCCTCCTACGAGCAGTACTTC. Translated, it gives CASSFTLAGGPGASYEQYF.

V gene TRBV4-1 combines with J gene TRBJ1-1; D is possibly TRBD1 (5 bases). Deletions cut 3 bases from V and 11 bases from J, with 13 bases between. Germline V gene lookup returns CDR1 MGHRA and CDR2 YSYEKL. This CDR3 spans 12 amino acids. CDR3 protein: CASSHPPGLAFF. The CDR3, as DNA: TGCGCCAGCAGCCACCCGCCAGGGTTGGCTTTCTTT.

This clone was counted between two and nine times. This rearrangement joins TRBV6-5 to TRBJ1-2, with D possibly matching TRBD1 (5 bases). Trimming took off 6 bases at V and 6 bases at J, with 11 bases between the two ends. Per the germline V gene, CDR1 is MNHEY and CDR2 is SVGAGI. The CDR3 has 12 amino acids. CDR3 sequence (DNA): TGTGCCAGCAGCCAGGGAAAAAATGGCTACACCTTC. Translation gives CASSQGKNGYTF.

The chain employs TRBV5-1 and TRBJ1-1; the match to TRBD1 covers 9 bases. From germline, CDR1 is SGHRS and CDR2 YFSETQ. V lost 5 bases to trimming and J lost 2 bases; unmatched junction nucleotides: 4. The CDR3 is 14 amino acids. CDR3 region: CASSTGGSNTEAFF. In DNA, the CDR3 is TGCGCCAGCAGTACAGGGGGCAGTAACACTGAAGCTTTCTTT.

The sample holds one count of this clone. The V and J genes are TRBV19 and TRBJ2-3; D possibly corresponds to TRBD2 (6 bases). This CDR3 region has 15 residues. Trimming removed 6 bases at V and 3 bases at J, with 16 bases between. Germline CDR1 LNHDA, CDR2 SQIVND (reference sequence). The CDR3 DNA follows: TGTGCCAGTAGCCTGGGACTGTCGGGGACAGATACGCAGTATTTT. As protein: CASSLGLSGTDTQYF.

The CDR3 sequence: CASSPSEIRGAFF. The CDR3 region has the DNA TGTGCCAGCTCACCAAGTGAGATACGGGGAGCTTTCTTT. This sequence joins TRBV18 and TRBJ1-1; D remains ambiguous. CDR3 length: 13 residues. Germline CDR1 KGHSH, CDR2 LQKENI. V shed 2 bases and J shed 10 bases, with 14 bases lying between them.